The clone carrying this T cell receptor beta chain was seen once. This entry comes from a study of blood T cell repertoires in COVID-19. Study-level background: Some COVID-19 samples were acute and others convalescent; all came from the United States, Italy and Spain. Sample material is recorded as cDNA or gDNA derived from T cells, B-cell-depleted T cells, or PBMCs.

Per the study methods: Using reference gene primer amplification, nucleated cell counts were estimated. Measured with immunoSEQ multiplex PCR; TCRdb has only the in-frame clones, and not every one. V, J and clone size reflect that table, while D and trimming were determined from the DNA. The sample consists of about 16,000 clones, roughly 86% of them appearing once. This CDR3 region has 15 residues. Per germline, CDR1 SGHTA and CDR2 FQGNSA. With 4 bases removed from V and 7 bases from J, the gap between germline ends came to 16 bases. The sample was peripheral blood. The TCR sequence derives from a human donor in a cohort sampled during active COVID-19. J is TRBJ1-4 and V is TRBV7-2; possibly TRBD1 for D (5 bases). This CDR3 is CASSSAGLMIEKLFF. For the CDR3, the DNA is TGTGCCAGCAGCTCGGCAGGGTTAATGATTGAAAAACTGTTTTTT.